This TCR beta chain derives from a study of blood T cell repertoires in COVID-19. Overall study: Sites across the United States, Italy and Spain contributed samples from acute and convalescent COVID-19. T cells, B-cell-depleted T cells, or PBMCs supplied cDNA or gDNA.

Original methodology: The authors estimated nucleated cell counts from reference gene primer amplification. The protocol was immunoSEQ multiplex PCR, while the TCRdb copy is restricted to in-frame clones and leaves out a portion. V and J calls and clone size follow that table, whereas D and trimming were derived from the DNA. The table includes around 200,000 clones, more than 70% detected once. Sequencing input: peripheral blood. The TCR comes from a man aged 35 to 55 with active or convalescent COVID-19.

CDR3 sequence (DNA): TGTGCCAGCATTTCACAGGGGAACACTGAAGCTTTCTTT. It specifies CASISQGNTEAFF. V and J are TRBV25-1 and TRBJ1-1; D is possibly TRBD1 (6 bases). The CDR3 runs to 13 residues. V was pared by 7 bases and J by 1 base, with 10 bases between. Germline V gives CDR1 MGHDK, CDR2 SYGVNS.